The TCR beta chain under discussion was sequenced for a study of breast tumors, draining lymph nodes, adjacent tissues. The junction had 9 bases not matched to a gene; V was cut back by 5 bases and J by 5 bases. Germline V gene lookup returns CDR1 SGHTA and CDR2 FQGTGA. CDR3 length: 15 residues. General study points: Tumor TCR diversity was below lymph nodes but above nontumor tissue. Compared with basal-like, luminal-like tumors shared significantly more repertoire with nontumor tissue. Findings are consistent with lymph node origin and intratumoral expansion of most tumor T cells.

MiXCR was run by TCRdb on the multiplex PCR reads, yielding one entry per CDR3 protein. The profile shows several thousand distinct CDR3 sequences, 42% of them singletons. Concerning this clonotype: Its antigen remains unknown.

The origin of this receptor is a female donor with breast cancer. Some clones in this sample may be carry-over from other donors' samples. What was sequenced was tumor-adjacent breast tissue. The V and J genes are TRBV7-3 and TRBJ2-1, with 7 bases fitting TRBD1. The CDR3 reads CASSRTGDRDNEQFF. The DNA for the CDR3 is TGTGCCAGCAGCCGGACAGGAGATAGGGACAATGAGCAGTTCTTC. Complete variable domain (other parts from reference TRBV7-3 and TRBJ2-1): GAGVSQTPSNKVTEKGKYVELRCDPISGHTALYWYRQSLGQGPEFLIYFQGTGAADDSGLPNDRFFAVRPEGSVSTLKIQRTERGDSAVYLCASSRTGDRDNEQFFGPGTRLTVL.